Listed below are T cell receptor beta chains from one sample, sequenced in a study of beta chain features in type 1 diabetes. TCRdb keeps only in-frame clones here, not all; method: immunoSEQ multiplex PCR. The repertoire consists of hundreds of thousands of clones, with 7% to 10% occurring once and the leading ten covering 1%. The sequenced material came from central memory CD4+ T cells from blood. The receptors here all came from a man aged 25 to 40 with type 1 diabetes. CDR3s include the opening cysteine and the closing phenylalanine or tryptophan. Fields, in order: J gene, clone size, D gene, V gene, CDR3 protein, CDR3 DNA. D genes are given only for firm matches. Only some rows state a clone size, as once, few, many or a class for expanded clones.

>TRBJ1-6|few|.|TRBV6-6
CASSDVWESPLHF
TGTGCCAGCAGTGACGTCTGGGAGTCACCCCTCCACTTT
>TRBJ2-7|few|.|TRBV29-1
CSVGGREWNEQYF
TGCAGCGTGGGGGGCAGGGAATGGAACGAGCAGTACTTC
>TRBJ2-7|.|.|TRBV28
CASSAPSRGTYEQYF
TGTGCCAGCAGTGCCCCGTCGAGAGGGACCTACGAGCAGTACTTC
>TRBJ1-1|few|TRBD1|TRBV5-1
CASSVSGGEAFF
TGCGCCAGCAGCGTCTCAGGGGGTGAAGCTTTCTTT
>TRBJ2-1|many|.|TRBV10-3
CAISPSGYEQFF
TGTGCCATCAGTCCTTCAGGGTATGAGCAGTTCTTC
>TRBJ1-3|.|TRBD1|TRBV30
CAWSRWTGASSGNTIYF
TGTGCCTGGAGCCGCTGGACAGGGGCTTCCTCTGGAAACACCATATATTTT
>TRBJ2-6|few|.|TRBV27
CASSSLSGANVLTF
TGTGCCAGCAGTTCCCTCTCTGGGGCCAACGTCCTGACTTTC
>TRBJ2-2|many|.|TRBV6-5
CASSGVANPGELFF
TGTGCCAGCAGCGGCGTGGCCAACCCCGGGGAGCTGTTTTTT
>TRBJ2-1|many|TRBD1|TRBV5-1
CASSGGQGLSNEQFF
TGCGCCAGCAGCGGTGGACAGGGGCTTAGCAATGAGCAGTTCTTC
>TRBJ2-3|.|.|TRBV5-1
CASSPSNPDTQYF
TGCGCCAGCAGCCCTTCTAATCCCGATACGCAGTATTTT
>TRBJ2-7|.|.|TRBV6-1
CASSGSSAPSYEQYF
TGTGCCAGCAGTGGTTCCAGTGCCCCATCCTACGAGCAGTACTTC
>TRBJ1-6|.|.|TRBV30
CAWSPRIDNSPLHF
TGTGCCTGGAGTCCACGGATTGATAATTCACCCCTCCACTTT